Following are 28 T cell receptor beta chains from one sample sequenced in a study of blood T cell repertoires in COVID-19. TCRdb's copy holds only in-frame clones and misses some; the assay was immunoSEQ multiplex PCR. The table has under 200,000 clones, around 86% seen once. The material sequenced was peripheral blood. The receptor source for this set is a man younger than 35 with acute or convalescent COVID-19.

The chain has TRBV7-9 and TRBJ1-1, with a possible D match to TRBD1 (5 bases). The CDR3 is 17 amino acids. Looked up from germline, CDR1 is SEHNR and CDR2 is FQNEAQ (reference sequence). V was pared by 3 bases and J by 4 bases, with 21 bases between. CDR3 nucleotides: TGTGCCAGCAGCTTTGCGGGGGGTTACGGGCGGAGCACTGAAGCTTTCTTT. Its translation is CASSFAGGYGRSTEAFF.

The rearrangement uses TRBV2 and TRBJ1-2; 9 positions match TRBD1. Germline trimming cut 9 bases from V and 7 bases from J; bases unmatched to any gene: 9. Germline CDR1 is SNHLY and CDR2 is FYNNEI. CDR3 length: 13 amino acids. The CDR3 is CARSGTGSIGYTF. CDR3 sequence (DNA): TGTGCCAGATCCGGGACAGGGTCCATTGGCTACACCTTC.

V usage is TRBV29-1 and J usage is TRBJ2-3; 12 nucleotides align to TRBD2. From germline, CDR1 is SQVTM and CDR2 ANQGSEA. The CDR3 extends over 15 amino acids. The V gene end was trimmed by 6 bases and the J gene end by 1 base; junction bases not matched to a gene: 5. CDR3 nucleotides: TGCAGCGTCCGCAGGACTAGCGGGGGCACAGATACGCAGTATTTT. This gives the protein CSVRRTSGGTDTQYF.

This clone was detected only once. The chain couples TRBV9 to TRBJ2-2; D is possibly TRBD2 (6 bases). Germline lookup yields CDR1 SGDLS and CDR2 YYNGEE. V lost 0 bases and J 1 base, leaving 13 bases between the germline ends. The CDR3 is 17 residues long. The CDR3 coding sequence is TGTGCCAGCAGCGTAGTAGGAGGGCCTGGGAACACCGGGGAGCTGTTTTTT. Translated, it gives CASSVVGGPGNTGELFF.

V and J are TRBV27 and TRBJ2-2; 14 bases are shared with TRBD2. CDR3 length: 16 residues. V shed 2 bases, J shed 7 bases, and the junction held 3 bases outside the gene matches. Germline V gene data show CDR1 as MNHEY and CDR2 as SMNVEV (reference sequence). Written as DNA, the CDR3 is TGTGCCAGCAGTTTAGGACTAGCGGGGGGCGACGGGGAGCTGTTTTTT. Amino acid sequence: CASSLGLAGGDGELFF.

The chain employs TRBV7-8 and TRBJ2-3, with D possibly being TRBD2 (7 bases). Germline assignment: CDR1 SGHVS and CDR2 FQNEAQ. V lost 5 bases and J lost 2, with 14 bases in between. The CDR3 spans 15 residues. The CDR3 is CASSAGGGLTDTQYF. In DNA form, the CDR3 reads TGTGCCAGCAGCGCTGGGGGGGGGCTCACAGATACGCAGTATTTT. Full variable domain (outside the CDR3, taken from reference TRBV7-8 and TRBJ2-3): GAGVSQSPRYKVAKRGQDVALRCDPISGHVSLFWYQQALGQGPEFLTYFQNEAQLDKSGLPSDRFFAERPEGSVSTLKIQRTQQEDSAVYLCASSAGGGLTDTQYFGPGTRLTVL.

A few counts support this clone. The chain has TRBV6-5 and TRBJ2-1, with TRBD1 matching 9 bases. This CDR3 is built from 15 residues. V gave up 10 bases and J gave up 10 bases; unmatched junction bases: 17. The V gene's germline CDR1 is MNHEY and CDR2 SVGAGI. Here the CDR3 reads CATKLTWDRELEQFF. CDR3 DNA sequence: TGTGCCACTAAACTTACCTGGGACAGGGAATTAGAGCAGTTCTTC.

The V and J genes are TRBV7-8 and TRBJ1-2; TRBD1 might be the D (5 bases). Germline CDR1 reads SGHVS; CDR2 reads FQNEAQ. The CDR3 loop spans 14 amino acids. Trimming took 1 base from V and 3 from J, leaving 9 bases between them. The CDR3 DNA reads TGTGCCAGCAGCTTAGATTGGGGGGACTATGGCTACACCTTC. The encoded protein is CASSLDWGDYGYTF.

This chain uses TRBV6-1 with TRBJ2-5, with D tentatively TRBD1 (6 bases). Trimming took off 0 bases at V and 5 bases at J, with 13 bases between the two ends. The CDR3 contains 15 residues. The germline V gene has CDR1 MNHNS and CDR2 SASEGT. The CDR3 region is CASSEAVQGSETQYF. The CDR3 DNA is TGTGCCAGCAGTGAAGCGGTACAGGGTAGCGAGACCCAGTACTTC.

The V and J genes are TRBV24-1 and TRBJ2-1, with D perhaps TRBD1 (6 bases). Per the germline V gene, CDR1 is KGHDR and CDR2 is SFDVKD. Trimming cost V 1 base and J 0 bases, with 9 bases left between them. This CDR3 region has 16 residues. CDR3 amino acids: CATSDFGGNSYNEQFF. CDR3 nucleotide sequence: TGTGCCACCAGTGATTTTGGGGGCAACTCCTACAATGAGCAGTTCTTC.

This rearrangement joins TRBV28 to TRBJ1-2; D is unclear. CDR1 MDHEN and CDR2 SYDVKM come from the germline V gene. Trimming removed 2 bases at V and 8 bases at J, with 9 bases between. This CDR3 has 12 amino acids. The CDR3 DNA sequence: TGTGCCAGCAGTTTAGAGCTCTCGGGCTACACCTTC. Residues: CASSLELSGYTF.

A few counts support this clone. The CDR3 DNA sequence: TGTGCCAGCAGAACAGGGGGAGGTGAGCAGTTCTTC. The encoded protein is CASRTGGGEQFF. The chain employs TRBV28 and TRBJ2-1; 8 nucleotides align to TRBD1. The CDR3 consists of 12 residues. Losses at the gene ends were 6 bases for V and 9 bases for J; bases not matched to a gene: 4. CDR1 MDHEN and CDR2 SYDVKM come from the germline V gene.

The gene calls are TRBV12-5 and TRBJ1-1; tentative D call: TRBD1 (5 bases). The CDR3 totals 20 residues. Between the trimmed V and J ends, which lost 0 bases and 2 bases, there was a span of 25 bases. Germline lookup yields CDR1 LGHNT and CDR2 FRNRAP. The CDR3 here is CASGLVVYVGEGIENTEAFF. As DNA, the CDR3 is TGTGCTAGTGGTTTGGTAGTATATGTTGGGGAGGGGATTGAAAACACTGAAGCTTTCTTT. Supplemented by reference TRBV12-5 and TRBJ1-1, the full variable domain reads DARVTQTPRHKVTEMGQEVTMRCQPILGHNTVFWYRQTMMQGLELLAYFRNRAPLDDSGMPKDRFSAEMPDATLATLKIQPSEPRDSAVYFCASGLVVYVGEGIENTEAFFGQGTRLTVV.

This chain links TRBV9 with TRBJ1-2; D gene uncertain. Trimming took off 3 bases at V and 1 base at J, with 10 bases between the two ends. CDR1 is SGDLS and CDR2 is YYNGEE in the germline V gene. CDR3 length: 14 residues. DNA of the CDR3: TGTGCCAGCAGCGGCGGGGTTTATAACTATGGCTACACCTTC. Its translation is CASSGGVYNYGYTF.

The chain recombines TRBV4-2 with TRBJ1-4; no firm D call. In germline, CDR1 is LGHNA, CDR2 YNFKEQ. The CDR3 contains 16 residues. V lost 5 bases and J 8 bases, leaving 21 bases between the germline ends. CDR3 sequence (DNA): TGTGCCAGCAGCTCGGGGTACGCAGGAAGAAGCGAAAAACTGTTTTTT. Translation: CASSSGYAGRSEKLFF.

This clone was seen only once. The V and J genes are TRBV5-1 and TRBJ2-5, with D tentatively TRBD1 (5 bases). Trimming shortened V by 3 bases and J by 4 bases, and 13 bases separated the two germline ends. The CDR3 is 14 amino acids. Germline CDR1 SGHRS, CDR2 YFSETQ. The CDR3 spells CASSSQVAAETQYF. In nucleotides, the CDR3 is TGCGCCAGCAGCTCACAGGTGGCGGCAGAGACCCAGTACTTC. The complete variable domain, with remaining parts taken from reference TRBV5-1 and TRBJ2-5, reads KAGVTQTPRYLIKTRGQQVTLSCSPISGHRSVSWYQQTPGQGLQFLFEYFSETQRNKGNFPGRFSGRQFSNSRSEMNVSTLELGDSALYLCASSSQVAAETQYFGPGTRLLVL.

J is TRBJ2-5 and V is TRBV7-6; 8 nucleotides line up with TRBD2. Per germline, CDR1 SGHVS and CDR2 FNYEAQ. The CDR3 consists of 15 residues. J gave up 1 base and V 6 bases, and 7 bases lay outside the gene matches. CDR3 amino acids: CASRSIGGAQETQYF. The DNA of the CDR3 is TGTGCCAGCAGATCAATCGGGGGGGCCCAAGAGACCCAGTACTTC. The whole variable domain, remainder taken from reference TRBV7-6 and TRBJ2-5, is GAGVSQSPRYKVTKRGQDVALRCDPISGHVSLYWYRQALGQGPEFLTYFNYEAQQDKSGLPNDRFSAERPEGSISTLTIQRTEQRDSAMYRCASRSIGGAQETQYFGPGTRLLVL.

In this sample, this clone turned up a few times. The V call is TRBV2, the J call TRBJ1-2, with 7 bases aligning to TRBD1. V trimming: 6 bases; J trimming: 7 bases; junction bases outside the gene matches: 5. Germline CDR1 is SNHLY and CDR2 is FYNNEI. The CDR3 contains 12 residues. The CDR3 region is CASRPTGPGYTF. In DNA form, the CDR3 reads TGTGCCAGCAGGCCGACAGGGCCTGGCTACACCTTC.

This clone was detected only once. Other DNA sequences from this sample encode an identical CDR3 as well. This sequence joins TRBV12-3 or TRBV12-4 and TRBJ1-1, with a possible D match to TRBD1 (5 bases). The CDR3 is made up of 13 amino acids. V was trimmed by 5 bases and J by 1 base, leaving 8 bases between them. In nucleotides, the CDR3 is TGTGCCAGCAGTCTCACAGGGAACACTGAAGCTTTCTTT. Encoded protein: CASSLTGNTEAFF.

The chain links TRBV25-1 to TRBJ1-2, with D tentatively TRBD1 (5 bases). V was shortened by 0 bases and J by 7 bases, with 12 bases between the two germline ends. CDR1 is MGHDK, CDR2 SYGVNS, per germline. The CDR3 extends over 14 amino acids. The CDR3 DNA reads as TGTGCCAGCAGTGAATATCAGGGTGTTGGTGGCTACACCTTC. This encodes CASSEYQGVGGYTF.

The chain couples TRBV1 to TRBJ1-6. TRBV1 is assigned pseudogene status. This CDR3 spans 15 amino acids. The CDR3 protein is CTSSQTSSYNSPLHF. CDR3 nucleotides: TGCACCAGCAGCCAAACTAGCTCCTATAATTCACCCCTCCACTTT.

The genes are TRBV5-1 and TRBJ2-1; D gene ambiguous. CDR3 length equals 11 residues. CDR1 and CDR2 (germline): SGHRS, YFSETQ. V was clipped by 0 bases and J by 9 bases, with 4 bases between them. The chain's CDR3 is CASSLAGEQFF. CDR3 DNA: TGCGCCAGCAGCTTGGCGGGTGAGCAGTTCTTC.

This clone was observed a handful of times. V is TRBV25-1 and J is TRBJ1-5; no definite D call. Germline CDR1 reads MGHDK; CDR2 reads SYGVNS. V dropped 3 bases and J dropped 7 bases, with 4 bases sitting between them. This CDR3 spans 11 amino acids. The CDR3 here is CASSDEQPQHF. The CDR3 DNA reads as TGTGCCAGCAGTGATGAGCAGCCCCAGCATTTT.

This sequence joins TRBV6-5 and TRBJ1-3; D may be TRBD1 (5 bases). The CDR3 extends over 16 amino acids. Per germline, CDR1 MNHEY and CDR2 SVGAGI. Trimming stripped 2 bases from V and 2 bases from J, with 13 bases between. CDR3 protein: CASSYGGFHAGNTIYF. CDR3 in DNA: TGTGCCAGCAGTTACGGGGGGTTTCATGCTGGAAACACCATATATTTT.

The sample holds one count of this clone. CDR3 bases: TGTGCCAGTAGTATAAGACAGGGGCTCCAAGAGACCCAGTACTTC. As protein: CASSIRQGLQETQYF. The gene calls are TRBV19 and TRBJ2-5; 8 bases are a match to TRBD1. The CDR3 is 15 residues long. Germline V gives CDR1 LNHDA, CDR2 SQIVND (reference sequence). Trimming at V came to 2 bases and at J to 1 base, leaving 3 bases not matched to a gene.

V usage is TRBV19 and J usage is TRBJ2-1, with a tentative D call TRBD1 (6 bases). The germline gives CDR1 LNHDA, CDR2 SQIVND (reference sequence). This CDR3 has 14 amino acids. The V gene lost 6 bases and the J gene lost 9 bases, with 18 bases spanning the gap. The CDR3 coding sequence is TGTGCCAGTAGCCCACACACAGGGTTCGGTGAGCAGTTCTTC. Its translation: CASSPHTGFGEQFF.

The V gene is TRBV6-5, the J gene TRBJ1-6, with 8 bases matching TRBD1. J was trimmed by 7 bases and V by 7 bases; bases with no gene match: 9. This CDR3 region has 15 residues. Germline loops: CDR1 MNHEY, CDR2 SVGAGI. CDR3: CASTMPGGRNSPLHF. The CDR3 DNA sequence: TGTGCCAGCACTATGCCAGGGGGCAGGAATTCACCCCTCCACTTT.

V is TRBV9 and J is TRBJ2-6, with unresolved D. This CDR3 has 15 amino acids. V lost 4 bases and J lost 0, with 8 bases in between. Germline assignment: CDR1 SGDLS and CDR2 YYNGEE. The CDR3 DNA follows: TGTGCCAGCAGCCTTAGCATCTCTGGGGCCAACGTCCTGACTTTC. This gives the protein CASSLSISGANVLTF.